This is a list of T cell receptor beta chains from one sample in a study of regulatory T cells in long-lasting Graves disease. TCRdb called the multiplex PCR reads again in MiXCR, with one record for every CDR3 protein. The sample lists 510,000 or so distinct CDR3 sequences, more than 10% occurring once. These data also formed part of another study, on T cells in Graves' hyperthyroidism and ophthalmopathy.

This specimen consisted of peripheral blood mononuclear cells (PBMCs), obtained at new diagnosis, from a patient treated with antithyroid drugs. The receptors were sampled from a woman aged 25 to 39 with Graves disease. Each CDR3 is given with its conserved first and last residue. The D gene is left open where the match is weak. Clone size appears in some rows only: once, few, many, or a class for an expanded clone.

V	D	size	J	CDR3	DNA
TRBV12-3/TRBV12-4	.	few	TRBJ1-5	CASSLGGLEQHF	TGTGCCAGCAGCCTGGGGGGGCTCGAGCAGCATTTT
TRBV27	TRBD2	many	TRBJ2-5	CASSALGTSGRKTQYF	TGTGCCAGCAGTGCGCTGGGGACTAGCGGGAGAAAGACCCAGTACTTC
TRBV14	.	many	TRBJ2-7	CASSQGRKQYF	TGTGCCAGCAGCCAGGGACGTAAGCAGTACTTC
TRBV20-1	TRBD2	many	TRBJ2-1	CSAKPPGLAGHEQFF	TGCAGTGCTAAACCACCGGGACTAGCGGGCCATGAGCAGTTCTTC
TRBV28	.	few	TRBJ1-5	CASSFPRLSNQPQHF	TGTGCCAGCAGTTTCCCCAGACTAAGCAATCAGCCCCAGCATTTT
TRBV2	.	few	TRBJ2-5	CASRPGGRRTQYF	TGTGCCAGCAGGCCCGGGGGGCGAAGGACCCAGTACTTC
TRBV6-1	TRBD2	many	TRBJ2-7	CASSPGSSGYEQYF	TGTGCCAGCAGTCCCGGTTCTAGCGGGTACGAGCAGTACTTC
TRBV28	TRBD1	many	TRBJ1-2	CASSLGGQVGLNYGYTF	TGTGCCAGCAGTTTAGGCGGACAGGTGGGGCTTAACTATGGCTACACCTTC
TRBV9	.	.	TRBJ2-3	CASSATGTNTDTQYF	TGTGCCAGCAGCGCAACCGGGACCAACACAGATACGCAGTATTTT
TRBV10-3	.	many	TRBJ1-1	CAISESGRGWVNTEAFF	TGTGCCATCAGTGAGTCAGGCAGGGGTTGGGTGAACACTGAAGCTTTCTTT
TRBV20-1	.	few	TRBJ1-5	CSARVWPYSNQPQHF	TGCAGTGCTAGAGTGTGGCCGTATAGCAATCAGCCCCAGCATTTT
TRBV2	.	many	TRBJ2-1	CASSRGMSYNEQFF	TGTGCCAGCAGTAGGGGGATGTCCTACAATGAGCAGTTCTTC
TRBV5-1	TRBD1	once	TRBJ1-1	CASSGPGLTGAGTEAFF	TGCGCCAGCAGCGGACCGGGCTTGACAGGGGCAGGCACTGAAGCTTTCTTT
TRBV19	.	few	TRBJ2-2	CASRHRTGTTGELFF	TGTGCCAGTAGGCACCGAACAGGGACTACCGGGGAGCTGTTTTTT
TRBV12-3/TRBV12-4	.	many	TRBJ1-2	CASSQPDRDYGYTF	TGTGCCAGCAGCCAACCGGACAGAGACTATGGCTACACCTTC
TRBV12-3/TRBV12-4	.	many	TRBJ2-5	CASSYTLYGGMGETQYF	TGTGCCAGCAGCTACACCCTATATGGGGGAATGGGAGAGACCCAGTACTTC
TRBV3-1	TRBD2	few	TRBJ2-7	CASSQDRHTGGSEQYF	TGTGCCAGCAGCCAAGATAGGCATACGGGAGGGAGCGAGCAGTACTTC
TRBV19	.	many	TRBJ2-5	CASSKAGKETQYF	TGTGCCAGTAGTAAAGCAGGGAAAGAGACCCAGTACTTC
TRBV29-1	.	.	TRBJ2-1	CSVDKVNEQFF	TGCAGCGTTGACAAAGTAAATGAGCAGTTCTTC
TRBV20-1	.	.	TRBJ2-7	CSARQVSSYEQYF	TGCAGTGCTAGACAAGTGAGCTCCTACGAGCAGTACTTC
TRBV28	TRBD1	many	TRBJ2-5	CASSKAGGRETQYF	TGTGCCAGCAGTAAAGCAGGGGGCCGGGAGACCCAGTACTTC
TRBV4-1	TRBD2	.	TRBJ2-1	CASSRLAGVRNEQFF	TGCGCCAGCAGCCGACTAGCGGGAGTTAGGAATGAGCAGTTCTTC
TRBV7-9	.	many	TRBJ2-5	CASSSEGGRFETQYF	TGTGCCAGCAGCTCCGAAGGGGGGAGGTTCGAGACCCAGTACTTC
TRBV25-1	TRBD1	.	TRBJ1-2	CASRADRGINYGYTF	TGTGCCAGCAGGGCCGACAGGGGAATAAACTATGGCTACACCTTC
TRBV7-9	.	.	TRBJ2-3	CASSIVASTDTQYF	TGTGCCAGTAGTATAGTCGCTAGCACAGATACGCAGTATTTT
TRBV20-1	TRBD1	many	TRBJ2-1	CSARGQGAYNEQFF	TGCAGTGCTAGGGGACAGGGAGCTTACAATGAGCAGTTCTTC
TRBV2	TRBD1	.	TRBJ1-1	CASSDGGQLNTEAFF	TGTGCCAGCAGTGATGGGGGACAGCTGAACACTGAAGCTTTCTTT
TRBV11-2	TRBD1	many	TRBJ1-3	CASSVTGGNRGNTIYF	TGTGCCAGCAGCGTTACAGGGGGAAATCGCGGAAACACCATATATTTT
TRBV6-1	TRBD2	many	TRBJ2-2	CATQLLGGKGELFF	TGTGCCACCCAATTACTGGGGGGGAAGGGGGAGCTGTTTTTT
TRBV5-6	.	many	TRBJ1-1	CASSFGLPIRANTEAFF	TGTGCCAGCAGCTTCGGTTTGCCCATTCGGGCGAACACTGAAGCTTTCTTT
TRBV4-1	.	.	TRBJ2-3	CASSRGLAPQDTQYF	TGCGCCAGCAGCAGGGGGTTAGCACCACAAGATACGCAGTATTTT
TRBV28	TRBD1	many	TRBJ1-2	CASTATGRNYGYTF	TGTGCCAGCACCGCGACAGGGAGAAACTATGGCTACACCTTC
TRBV20-1	.	many	TRBJ1-4	CSAQKAGAEKLFF	TGCAGTGCTCAGAAGGCAGGGGCTGAAAAACTGTTTTTT
TRBV6-1	TRBD1	many	TRBJ1-5	CASSDRDRGIWYQPQHF	TGTGCCAGCAGTGACCGGGACAGGGGGATATGGTATCAGCCCCAGCATTTT
TRBV11-2	TRBD2	many	TRBJ2-2	CASSFGTSGSRGGELFF	TGTGCCAGCAGCTTCGGGACTAGCGGGAGCCGGGGCGGGGAGCTGTTTTTT
TRBV12-3/TRBV12-4	TRBD1	many	TRBJ1-1	CASSRGQSMNTEAFF	TGTGCCAGCAGTCGGGGACAGTCAATGAACACTGAAGCTTTCTTT
TRBV27	TRBD1	many	TRBJ2-6	CASSRTGSGPEKRANVLTF	TGTGCCAGCAGTAGGACAGGGTCAGGGCCTGAGAAGAGGGCCAACGTCCTGACTTTC
TRBV7-2	.	.	TRBJ2-7	CASSQTSRGGGEQCF	TGTGCCAGCAGCCAAACTAGCAGGGGGGGGGGCGAGCAGTGCTTC
TRBV28	.	many	TRBJ2-3	CASSQDRPLTDTQYF	TGTGCCAGCAGCCAGGACCGTCCCCTAACAGATACGCAGTATTTT
TRBV20-1	TRBD2	few	TRBJ2-7	CSATGLAGAREQYF	TGCAGTGCTACGGGACTAGCGGGAGCACGAGAGCAGTACTTC
TRBV19	.	many	TRBJ1-1	CASMPGPWNTEAFF	TGTGCCAGTATGCCTGGTCCTTGGAACACTGAAGCTTTCTTT
TRBV4-2	TRBD2	.	TRBJ2-7	CASSQDRWSGGSSYEQYF	TGTGCCAGCAGCCAAGATCGATGGAGCGGCGGGAGCTCCTACGAGCAGTACTTC
TRBV6-1	.	many	TRBJ1-2	CASNGPKVGYTF	TGTGCCAGCAACGGACCCAAGGTTGGCTACACCTTC
TRBV28	.	.	TRBJ1-5	CASSLFPRYSNQPQHF	TGTGCCAGCAGTTTATTCCCTCGGTATAGCAATCAGCCCCAGCATTTT
TRBV11-2	TRBD2	many	TRBJ2-7	CASSSGTSTLYEQYF	TGTGCCAGCAGCTCCGGGACTAGCACCTTGTACGAGCAGTACTTC
TRBV3-1	TRBD1	many	TRBJ2-1	CASRGTGFVEQFF	TGTGCCAGCAGGGGGACAGGGTTTGTTGAGCAGTTCTTC
TRBV28	.	many	TRBJ2-3	CASSPPAGSSTDTQYF	TGTGCCAGCAGCCCCCCGGCCGGGTCTAGCACAGATACGCAGTATTTT
TRBV27	.	.	TRBJ1-4	CASSPHGGIEKLFF	TGTGCCAGCAGCCCCCACGGGGGGATTGAAAAACTGTTTTTT
TRBV19	TRBD1	many	TRBJ2-3	CASSRPEVTGVELDTQYF	TGTGCCAGTAGTAGACCCGAGGTTACAGGGGTGGAATTGGATACGCAGTATTTT
TRBV18	.	many	TRBJ1-1	CASSTTDTEAFF	TGTGCCAGCTCCACGACAGACACTGAAGCTTTCTTT
TRBV6-2/TRBV6-3	.	many	TRBJ2-7	CASSSLGQGQYF	TGTGCCAGCAGTTCTCTGGGGCAGGGACAGTACTTC
TRBV29-1	TRBD2	.	TRBJ2-7	CSVGVLAGAYEQYF	TGCAGCGTTGGGGTACTAGCGGGAGCCTACGAGCAGTACTTC
TRBV27	.	few	TRBJ2-1	CASSSLSLGTAYNEQFF	TGTGCCAGCAGTTCGCTTTCGTTGGGAACAGCCTACAATGAGCAGTTCTTC
TRBV3-1	.	.	TRBJ1-1	CASSRGPQAAFF	TGTGCCAGCAGCCGAGGGCCCCAAGCGGCTTTCTTT